Listed below are T cell receptor beta chains from one sample, sequenced in a study of shared clonotypes between healthy human individuals. Only in-frame clones appear in the TCRdb table, and some are missing; sequencing was by immunoSEQ multiplex PCR. The data contain approximately 2.5 million clones, around nine tenths of them singletons. The sequenced sample was naive CD4+ T cells sorted from blood. The receptors shown here come from a young man in good health. CDR3s include the opening cysteine and the closing phenylalanine or tryptophan. D genes are given only for firm matches.

D,V,length,CDR3
NA,TRBV5-1,14,CASSPGGGNYGYTF
TRBD1,TRBV5-5,16,CASSWGQLNRGTEAFF
NA,TRBV13,11,CASRGAGPQHF
NA,TRBV18,15,CASSPKTAASYEQYF
NA,TRBV2,13,CASSEVEGHSQYF
NA,TRBV7-9,14,CASTPRQAQETQYF
NA,TRBV5-6,14,CASSLRSPGNTIYF
TRBD2,TRBV27,15,CASSFNSGRNNEQFF
TRBD1,TRBV10-1,14,CASRKDRENTEAFF
NA,TRBV2,12,CASSPTGNVLTF
NA,TRBV6-6,13,CASRGDGGYEQYF
TRBD1,TRBV10-3,14,CAIRRGTENTEAFF
NA,TRBV18,11,CASSPGDGYTF
NA,TRBV19,14,CASSIRVQAGELFF
TRBD1,TRBV5-4,14,CASSLGQGRDGYTF
TRBD1,TRBV10-2,15,CASSESFRTGTEAFF
TRBD2,TRBV19,16,CASSVLAGGSSNEQFF
NA,TRBV7-2,16,CASSLERGSSYNEQFF
TRBD1,TRBV7-2,15,CASRPAQGAREKLFF
TRBD1,TRBV7-2,14,CASTRDRGWAEAFF
NA,TRBV7-7,15,CASSLDGGSDNEQFF
NA,TRBV7-2,11,CASSFTEIQYF
NA,TRBV25-1,14,CASRHGGAGETQYF
NA,TRBV11-2,15,CASSSSGLGTDTQYF
NA,TRBV18,21,CASSRNVGSGAELASTDTQYF
TRBD2,TRBV7-8,19,CASSPHGTSGRRNTGELFF
NA,TRBV30,14,CAWSRDGPGNTIYF
NA,TRBV5-1,14,CASSFFGTNYGYTF
TRBD2,TRBV7-2,15,CASSPVGGGGYEQYF
TRBD2,TRBV19,14,CASSRAGGRETQYF
NA,TRBV4-1,17,CASSQDWGPESYNEQFF
TRBD2,TRBV27,14,CASRLLAGQETQYF
TRBD1,TRBV30,13,CAWDRVLRDEQYF
NA,TRBV6-1,11,CASRGEVQQYF
NA,TRBV6-5,13,CASTADTSYEQYF
NA,TRBV30,13,CAFHTGNASPLHF
TRBD1,TRBV5-1,15,CASSFGQGSGDTQYF
TRBD2,TRBV25-1,18,CASSETLAGPSLYNEQFF